These 21 T cell receptor beta chains were sequenced from one sample in a study of blood T cells in healthy people across ages. A second PCR of roughly 7 to 11 cycles used a sample-barcoded 5' primer and a J-beta primer mix. One entry per CDR3 protein, called by TCRdb with MiXCR from the 5' RACE reads. The sample contains around 1,500,000 distinct CDR3 sequences, roughly 27% of which appear only once. Material: blood. The receptors come from a woman in her twenties or thirties in good health.

This clonotype was observed a few times. This chain joins TRBV11-2 and TRBJ2-7, with 7 bases that match TRBD2. V lost 5 bases and J lost 2; bases outside the gene matches: 15. CDR3 size: 17 residues. CDR1 is SGHAT, CDR2 FQNNGV, per germline. CDR3 sequence: CASSPWGGTDGAYEQYF. CDR3 coding DNA: TGTGCCAGCAGCCCCTGGGGAGGGACGGACGGCGCCTACGAGCAGTACTTC.

In this sample, this clonotype turned up a few times. This chain connects TRBV12-3 or TRBV12-4 to TRBJ2-5, with no clear D. V lost 5 bases and J 5 bases, leaving 12 bases between the germline ends. This CDR3 is 13 amino acids long. CDR3: CASSPQTYETQYF. The CDR3 bases are TGTGCCAGCAGTCCTCAGACATACGAGACCCAGTACTTC.

This clonotype was counted only a few times. The gene calls are TRBV12-3 or TRBV12-4 and TRBJ2-4; the D gene is possibly TRBD1 (6 bases). V lost 5 bases, J lost 8 bases, and 13 bases lay in between. The length of the CDR3 is 13 residues. This chain's CDR3 is CASSGPGGYIQYF. The CDR3 DNA is TGTGCCAGCAGTGGCCCTGGGGGCTACATTCAGTACTTC.

The chain has TRBV6-6 and TRBJ1-4; D uncertain. Trimming removed 8 bases from V and 6 bases from J, with 13 bases in between. There are 13 residues in the CDR3. Germline CDR1 is MNHNY and CDR2 is SVGAGI (reference sequence). The CDR3 bases are TGTGCCAGCCAGCGGGGTTTCGATGAAAAACTGTTTTTT. This sequence encodes CASQRGFDEKLFF.

This chain uses TRBV12-3 or TRBV12-4 with TRBJ2-1, with 7 bases aligning to TRBD2. V shed 11 bases, J shed 6 bases, and the junction held 13 bases outside the gene matches. The CDR3 totals 14 residues. DNA for the CDR3: TGTGCCCTATCTTGGGGGGGATCTCGCAATGAGCAGTTCTTC. It is translated as CALSWGGSRNEQFF.

There are many counts of this clonotype. This chain connects TRBV9 to TRBJ1-4; 9 bases align to TRBD1. This CDR3 contains 14 residues. V shed 3 bases, J shed 4 bases, and the junction held 1 base outside the gene matches. Germline V CDR1 and CDR2: SGDLS, YYNGEE. CDR3 sequence: CASSADRGNEKLFF. The CDR3 coding sequence is TGTGCCAGCAGCGCGGACAGGGGTAATGAAAAACTGTTTTTT.

The gene calls are TRBV5-5 and TRBJ2-1; no firm D call. The J call may be faulty, since TRBJ2-7 better matches the DNA end. This CDR3 has 17 residues. Germline loops: CDR1 SGHKS, CDR2 YYEKEE (reference sequence). The DNA for the CDR3 is TGTGCCAGCAGCTATTCTCGGGCGGAGACGATATACAATGAGCAGTACTTC. Its protein product is CASSYSRAETIYNEQYF.

This clonotype was detected a few times. The genes are TRBV20-1 and TRBJ2-1, with 14 bases matching TRBD2. CDR1 is DFQATT, CDR2 SNEGSKA, per germline (reference sequence). The V and J ends lost 8 bases and 5 bases, in that order; junction bases with no gene match: 5. The CDR3 is 14 residues long. The CDR3 DNA reads TGCAGTACTCCGGGACTAGCGGGGGACAATGAGCAGTTCTTC. It translates to CSTPGLAGDNEQFF.

This clonotype has just a few counts. This chain connects TRBV28 to TRBJ2-1; TRBD2 is a possible D gene (7 bases). The V end was cut by 4 bases, the J end by 2 bases, with 18 bases between. Germline CDR1 and CDR2: MDHEN and SYDVKM. There are 17 residues in the CDR3. The CDR3, as DNA: TGTGCCAGCAGTTCCCCGGAGGGGCGGGGGCCCTACAATGAGCAGTTCTTC. This sequence encodes CASSSPEGRGPYNEQFF. The full variable domain, rest sourced from reference TRBV28 and TRBJ2-1, is DVKVTQSSRYLVKRTGEKVFLECVQDMDHENMFWYRQDPGLGLRLIYFSYDVKMKEKGDIPEGYSVSREKKERFSLILESASTNQTSMYLCASSSPEGRGPYNEQFFGPGTRLTVL.

The chain carries TRBV20-1 and TRBJ2-5, with 7 bases lining up with TRBD1. CDR3 length: 14 amino acids. The V gene end was trimmed by 6 bases and the J gene end by 5 bases; junction bases not matched to a gene: 12. The germline V gene has CDR1 DFQATT and CDR2 SNEGSKA (reference sequence). This chain's CDR3 is CSANPLGQPETQYF. As DNA, the CDR3 is TGCAGTGCCAACCCTTTGGGACAGCCGGAGACCCAGTACTTC.

Concerning this clonotype: Being one base from a much bigger clone, this may be a read error. The rearrangement uses TRBV7-2 and TRBJ2-5; 11 nucleotides align to TRBD1. CDR1 and CDR2 from the germline V gene are SGHTA and FQGNSA. This CDR3 comprises 15 residues. The CDR3 is CVSSLGGQGAETQYF. CDR3 nucleotide sequence: TGTGTCAGCAGCTTAGGTGGACAGGGGGCGGAGACCCAGTACTTC.

In the case of this clonotype: An end of the junction does not agree with germline; a read error may underlie this. V and J are TRBV10-3 and TRBJ2-3; the D gene is possibly TRBD2 (5 bases). CDR3 size: 14 residues. From germline, CDR1 is ENHRY and CDR2 SYGVKD. CDR3 amino acids: CAISESTSPDMQYF. In DNA, the CDR3 is TGTGCCATCAGTGAGTCCACTAGTCCAGATATGCAGTATTTT.

The rearrangement uses TRBV18 and TRBJ2-5; 7 bases agree with TRBD1. J lost 4 bases, V lost 6 bases, and 11 bases had no gene match. The CDR3 is 15 residues long. The germline V gene has CDR1 KGHSH and CDR2 LQKENI. The CDR3 sequence: CASSTTGTEGETQYF. The CDR3 DNA is TGTGCCAGCTCCACCACCGGGACAGAAGGAGAGACCCAGTACTTC.

The genes are TRBV5-1 and TRBJ2-7; 8 bases match TRBD2. V shed 6 bases, J shed 1 base, and the junction held 12 bases outside the gene matches. Germline V gene sequence: CDR1 SGHRS, CDR2 YFSETQ. The CDR3 consists of 16 residues. The CDR3 bases are TGCGCCAGCAACGTAGGGAGTAGCGGGATATCCTACGAGCAGTACTTC. Amino acid sequence: CASNVGSSGISYEQYF.

The chain uses TRBV3-1 and TRBJ2-4; TRBD2 aligns across 12 bases. The last part of the DNA fits TRBJ2-5 better; the J call may be wrong. In germline, CDR1 is LGHDT, CDR2 YNNKEL (reference sequence). The CDR3 contains 16 residues. In DNA, the CDR3 is TGTGCCAGCAGCCGCGGACTAGCGGGGAATCAAGAGACCCAGTACTTC. Translated: CASSRGLAGNQETQYF.

Worth noting for this clonotype: Being one base from a much bigger clone, this may be a read error. The genes are TRBV10-3 and TRBJ2-3, with D maybe TRBD2 (5 bases). V was trimmed by 10 bases and J by 2 bases, leaving 10 bases between them. The CDR3 has 12 amino acids. CDR1 is ENHRY and CDR2 is SYGVKD in the germline V gene. The CDR3 DNA follows: TGTGCCACCCGACGGGACACAGATACGCAGTATTTT. Translating gives CATRRDTDTQYF.

This clonotype has only one observation. This sequence may be a read error, since a much larger clone differs from it by one base. The genes are TRBV2 and TRBJ2-5, with a tentative D call TRBD2 (7 bases). The end of the DNA aligns better with TRBJ2-1, so the J call may be wrong. The CDR3 is 15 residues long. Germline V lookup: CDR1 SNHLY, CDR2 FYNNEI. The CDR3 DNA follows: TGTGCCAGCAGTGAACGGGGGGCACACCAAGAGACCCAGTTCTTC. Translated, it gives CASSERGAHQETQFF.

This clonotype has more than one count but fewer than ten. The V gene is TRBV5-1, the J gene TRBJ2-7, with 8 bases fitting TRBD2. Looked up from germline, CDR1 is SGHRS and CDR2 is YFSETQ. J gave up 0 bases and V 4 bases, and 9 bases lay outside the gene matches. The CDR3 sequence is 16 residues long. This chain's CDR3 is CASSGGGGIFSYEQYF. CDR3 coding DNA: TGCGCCAGCAGCGGTGGCGGGGGGATCTTCTCCTACGAGCAGTACTTC.

This clonotype was seen repeatedly, ten times or more. V and J are TRBV6-1 and TRBJ2-5, with D tentatively TRBD1 (6 bases). The V gene lost 5 bases and the J gene lost 11 bases, with 33 bases spanning the gap. The CDR3 spans 18 residues. Germline V gene sequence: CDR1 MNHNS, CDR2 SASEGT. The CDR3 spells CASSRITGQIATMGEQYF. CDR3 bases: TGTGCCAGCAGTCGGATTACTGGACAGATAGCCACTATGGGGGAGCAGTACTTC.

This clonotype has at least ten counts. The chain recombines TRBV5-1 with TRBJ2-5, with 7 positions matching TRBD2. The CDR3 is made up of 13 amino acids. Germline CDR1 reads SGHRS; CDR2 reads YFSETQ. The J segment lost 5 bases and the V segment lost 4 bases, leaving 5 bases of the junction unmatched. The chain's CDR3 is CASSGRGEETQYF. CDR3 DNA: TGCGCCAGCAGCGGGAGGGGCGAGGAGACCCAGTACTTC.

Concerning this clonotype itself: A much larger clone is a single base away; this may be a read error. The chain employs TRBV7-2 and TRBJ2-5; unclear D gene. The J call could be wrong; TRBJ2-7 is a better fit for the DNA end. The CDR3 sequence is 13 residues long. Germline-derived CDR1 and CDR2 are SGHTA and FQGNSA. CDR3 bases: TGTGCCAGCAGCTTACCATCGGCCGGCGAGCAGTACTTC. Protein product: CASSLPSAGEQYF.